The 2 T cell receptor beta chains below were found in one sample sequenced in a study of cytomegalovirus exposure and HLA in healthy donors. Primers: 60 Vbeta forward and 13 Jbeta reverse. Libraries were prepared by immunoSEQ multiplex PCR; TCRdb keeps only in-frame clonotypes and omits some of them. The table lists 200,000 or so clones, 78% of them singletons, with around 6.1% in the top ten. The sequenced sample consisted of PBMCs. These receptors were collected from a woman in her thirties in good health and CMV-seropositive.

The V call is TRBV6-6, the J call TRBJ2-5, with no clear D. The J call may be mistaken, given a closer DNA end match to TRBJ2-7. The CDR3 loop spans 11 amino acids. CDR1 and CDR2 (germline): MNHNY, SVGAGI (reference sequence). CDR3 DNA sequence: TGTGCCAGCAGTTTTCTGAACGAGCAGTACTTC. It codes for CASSFLNEQYF.

V gene TRBV7-6 combines with J gene TRBJ2-7, with TRBD1 as a possible D gene (5 bases). Germline values: CDR1 SGHVS, CDR2 FNYEAQ. The ends were cut back, 5 bases at V and 5 bases at J, with 13 bases in the middle. The CDR3 is 13 amino acids. This CDR3 is CASSPVPRDEQYF. The CDR3 nucleotides are TGTGCCAGCAGCCCTGTTCCCAGGGACGAGCAGTACTTC.